Included here is one TCR beta chain sequence, with context. The record originates from a study of cytomegalovirus exposure and HLA in healthy donors. The PCR employed 60 Vbeta primers together with 13 Jbeta primers. Data came from immunoSEQ multiplex PCR; TCRdb stores just in-frame clones and leaves some out. The repertoire holds under 170,000 clones, with around 60% as singletons. The CDR3 length is 16 residues. V shed 3 bases and J 6 bases; nucleotides not matched to a gene: 6. Germline-derived CDR1 and CDR2 are SEHNR and FQNEAQ (reference sequence). Source material: PBMCs. This TCR was recovered from a woman aged 55 to 70 in good health and CMV-seropositive. This sequence joins TRBV7-9 and TRBJ1-6; 9 positions agree with TRBD1. The CDR3 loop reads CASSLTGTGTNSPLHF. For the CDR3, the DNA is TGTGCCAGCAGCTTGACCGGGACAGGGACTAATTCACCCCTCCACTTT.